What follows describes a single T cell receptor (beta chain). The data belong to a study of blood T cell repertoires in COVID-19. V was clipped by 2 bases and J by 13 bases, with 15 bases between them. Per germline, CDR1 MNHEY and CDR2 SMNVEV (reference sequence). The CDR3 has 12 residues. Authors' analysis steps: For nucleated cells, counts were estimated from reference gene primer amplification. Data came from immunoSEQ multiplex PCR; TCRdb stores just in-frame clones and leaves some out. Clone size and V and J calls were adopted from that table, with D and trimming inferred from the DNA. Of roughly 400,000 clones listed, about 90% were seen once; the top ten hold approximately 0.55%.

This TCR came from a man aged 18 to 35 who had recovered from COVID-19. Specimen: PBMCs or T cells enriched from blood (not recorded which). The chain couples TRBV27 to TRBJ2-7, with D possibly TRBD1 on 6 matching bases. In nucleotides, the CDR3 is TGTGCCAGCAGTTTACGTGGGACACCCACCTACTTC. It specifies CASSLRGTPTYF.